These 18 T cell receptor beta chains were sequenced from one sample in a study of shared clonotypes between healthy human individuals. Data came from immunoSEQ multiplex PCR; TCRdb stores just in-frame clones and leaves some out. The sample has a few million clones; over 85% are singletons. The sample consisted of naive CD4+ T cells sorted from blood. The sample's subset: CD45RA+ positively selected. These receptors all come from a man aged 18 to 30 in good health.

The chain combines TRBV6-1 with TRBJ2-3; TRBD1 matches 8 bases. J lost 4 bases, V lost 2 bases, and 11 bases had no gene match. The CDR3 sequence is 17 residues long. CDR1 MNHNS and CDR2 SASEGT come from the germline V gene. The CDR3 DNA reads as TGTGCCAGCAGTGAAAGGGGCTGGACAGGGCCCGCAGATACGCAGTATTTT. Translating gives CASSERGWTGPADTQYF.

J is TRBJ1-1 and V is TRBV28, with 7 positions matching TRBD1. CDR3 length equals 12 residues. CDR1 MDHEN and CDR2 SYDVKM come from the germline V gene. The J segment lost 8 bases and the V segment lost 6 bases, leaving 6 bases of the junction unmatched. CDR3 in amino acids: CASRLNRGEAFF. CDR3 DNA: TGTGCCAGCAGACTCAACAGGGGCGAAGCTTTCTTT. The full variable domain, its missing parts supplied by reference TRBV28 and TRBJ1-1, is DVKVTQSSRYLVKRTGEKVFLECVQDMDHENMFWYRQDPGLGLRLIYFSYDVKMKEKGDIPEGYSVSREKKERFSLILESASTNQTSMYLCASRLNRGEAFFGQGTRLTVV.

This clone was detected a few times. The chain uses TRBV2 and TRBJ2-2; 8 positions agree with TRBD2. Trimming at V came to 8 bases and at J to 4 bases, leaving 3 bases not matched to a gene. Germline-derived CDR1 and CDR2 are SNHLY and FYNNEI. CDR3 size: 13 residues. In DNA form, the CDR3 reads TGTGCCAGCTATGCGGGGGGCACCGGGGAGCTGTTTTTT. Translation gives CASYAGGTGELFF.

This chain links TRBV6-4 with TRBJ1-2; unclear D gene. CDR3 length equals 12 residues. The germline CDR1 and CDR2 sequences are MRHNA and SNTAGT. The ends were cut back, 0 bases at V and 10 bases at J, with 9 bases in the middle. In DNA, the CDR3 is TGTGCCAGCAGTGACTCGATATGGAACTACACCTTC. This codes for CASSDSIWNYTF.

This sequence joins TRBV9 and TRBJ1-1; D is undetermined. The CDR3 loop spans 14 amino acids. Germline-derived CDR1 and CDR2 are SGDLS and YYNGEE. The ends were cut back, 3 bases at V and 1 base at J, with 10 bases in the middle. Here the CDR3 reads CASSGMVGNTEAFF. The CDR3 bases are TGTGCCAGCAGCGGGATGGTGGGGAACACTGAAGCTTTCTTT.

V usage is TRBV30 and J usage is TRBJ2-7, with TRBD1 identical over 7 bases. The CDR3 is made up of 16 amino acids. Germline V gene lookup returns CDR1 GTSNPN and CDR2 SVGIG (reference sequence). Trimming cost V 2 bases and J 0 bases; bases outside gene matches: 10. CDR3 sequence reads: CAWSSSGTEFSYEQYF. CDR3 sequence (DNA): TGTGCCTGGAGTTCCTCCGGGACAGAATTCTCCTACGAGCAGTACTTC. The full variable domain, with the rest looked up from reference TRBV30 and TRBJ2-7, is SQTIHQWPATLVQPVGSPLSLECTVEGTSNPNLYWYRQAAGRGLQLLFYSVGIGQISSEVPQNLSASRPQDRQFILSSKKLLLSDSGFYLCAWSSSGTEFSYEQYFGPGTRLTVT.

The J gene is TRBJ1-3, the V gene TRBV30; no firm D call. V was trimmed by 3 bases and J by 9 bases, leaving 9 bases between them. The CDR3 spans 11 residues. Germline CDR1 GTSNPN, CDR2 SVGIG (reference sequence). As DNA, the CDR3 is TGTGCCTGGAGCCCCGACTCCACCATATATTTT. It codes for CAWSPDSTIYF.

The chain combines TRBV13 with TRBJ2-3, with TRBD1 as a possible D gene (6 bases). The CDR3 totals 17 residues. Germline CDR1 is PRHDT and CDR2 is FYEKMQ (reference sequence). Deletions cut 6 bases from V and 2 bases from J, with 21 bases between. CDR3 sequence reads: CASSSGVRGLPTDTQYF. Here the CDR3 DNA reads TGTGCCAGCAGTTCAGGGGTCAGAGGACTTCCCACAGATACGCAGTATTTT.

The V gene is TRBV5-1, the J gene TRBJ2-7, with 9 bases aligning to TRBD1. The CDR3 is 16 residues long. Losses at the gene ends were 1 base for V and 3 bases for J; bases not matched to a gene: 8. From germline, CDR1 is SGHRS and CDR2 YFSETQ. As DNA, the CDR3 is TGCGCCAGCAGCTTGTCTATCTCGGGACAGGGCTACGAGCAGTACTTC. Amino acid sequence: CASSLSISGQGYEQYF.

This clone occurred a few times. In DNA form, the CDR3 reads TGTGCCAGCAGTGTTACCCGCATGAACACTGAAGCTTTCTTT. It is translated as CASSVTRMNTEAFF. The chain joins TRBV28 to TRBJ1-1, with D uncertain. The ends were cut back, 5 bases at V and 0 bases at J, with 10 bases in the middle. This CDR3 spans 14 amino acids. Per germline, CDR1 MDHEN and CDR2 SYDVKM. The full variable domain, completed using reference TRBV28 and TRBJ1-1, is DVKVTQSSRYLVKRTGEKVFLECVQDMDHENMFWYRQDPGLGLRLIYFSYDVKMKEKGDIPEGYSVSREKKERFSLILESASTNQTSMYLCASSVTRMNTEAFFGQGTRLTVV.

With regard to this clone: Other DNA sequences in the sample encode the same CDR3. This chain uses TRBV5-1 with TRBJ1-5; D might be TRBD1 (6 bases). CDR1 and CDR2 (germline): SGHRS, YFSETQ. CDR3 size: 15 residues. Trimming pared 0 bases from V and 1 base from J, leaving 8 bases between. DNA of the CDR3: TGCGCCAGCAGCTTGGAGACAGGCAGCAATCAGCCCCAGCATTTT. This codes for CASSLETGSNQPQHF.

The chain's CDR3 is CASAYGIHTGELFF. The CDR3 DNA follows: TGTGCCAGCGCCTATGGGATACACACCGGGGAGCTGTTTTTT. The chain combines TRBV5-4 with TRBJ2-2, with D unresolved. The CDR3 has 14 amino acids. V was trimmed by 7 bases and J by 3 bases, leaving 13 bases between them. Per germline, CDR1 SGHNT and CDR2 YYREEE (reference sequence).

The rearrangement links TRBV7-8 to TRBJ1-2; D is unresolved. Between the trimmed V and J ends, which lost 5 bases and 5 bases, there was a span of 21 bases. The CDR3 length is 16 residues. Germline CDR1 and CDR2: SGHVS and FQNEAQ. The CDR3 DNA reads as TGTGCCAGCAGCGGAATTGGCCGAAACCGCGTATATGGCTACACCTTC. This gives the protein CASSGIGRNRVYGYTF.

The chain links TRBV7-9 to TRBJ2-7; 8 positions match TRBD2. The CDR3 is made up of 16 amino acids. CDR1 SEHNR and CDR2 FQNEAQ come from the germline V gene (reference sequence). V shed 1 base, J shed 4 bases, and the junction held 9 bases outside the gene matches. The CDR3 bases are TGTGCCAGCAGCTTAGGGCTTAGCGGGGATTCTTACGAGCAGTACTTC. This sequence encodes CASSLGLSGDSYEQYF. Based on the CDR3 plus reference TRBV7-9 and TRBJ2-7, the full variable domain is DTGVSQNPRHKITKRGQNVTFRCDPISEHNRLYWYRQTLGQGPEFLTYFQNEAQLEKSRLLSDRFSAERPKGSFSTLEIQRTEQGDSAMYLCASSLGLSGDSYEQYFGPGTRLTVT.

The genes are TRBV2 and TRBJ2-3, with TRBD2 matching 13 bases. The CDR3 contains 18 residues. Germline V CDR1 and CDR2: SNHLY, FYNNEI. The J segment lost 2 bases and the V segment lost 1 base, leaving 6 bases of the junction unmatched. The CDR3 sequence is CASSEGTSGGSVTDTQYF. The CDR3 nucleotides are TGTGCCAGCAGTGAAGGGACTAGCGGGGGCTCCGTCACAGATACGCAGTATTTT.

This sequence joins TRBV11-2 and TRBJ2-1; D gene unclear. Per germline, CDR1 SGHAT and CDR2 FQNNGV. This CDR3 region has 16 residues. Between the trimmed V and J ends, which lost 1 base and 9 bases, there was a span of 19 bases. This CDR3 reads CASSLVRAVSGGEQFF. As DNA, the CDR3 is TGTGCCAGCAGCTTAGTCCGGGCGGTATCGGGTGGTGAGCAGTTCTTC.

The CDR3 loop reads CASSDSGHPYEQYF. CDR3 sequence (DNA): TGTGCCAGTTCCGATTCGGGACATCCCTACGAGCAGTACTTC. This chain links TRBV28 with TRBJ2-7; D might be TRBD1 (6 bases). Trimming removed 9 bases from V and 2 bases from J, with 17 bases in between. The V gene's germline CDR1 is MDHEN and CDR2 SYDVKM. CDR3 length equals 14 residues.

This clone was picked up one time. This rearrangement joins TRBV11-2 to TRBJ1-1; 8 bases match TRBD1. The CDR3 contains 16 residues. The ends lost 0 bases at V and 1 base at J; junction bases unmatched: 4. In germline, CDR1 is SGHAT, CDR2 FQNNGV. The CDR3 coding sequence is TGTGCCAGCAGCTTAGATCAGGGGGCGAAGAACACTGAAGCTTTCTTT. This translates into CASSLDQGAKNTEAFF.